The entry below describes one TCR beta chain. What it binds is unknown. Germline V CDR1 and CDR2: LNHDA, SQIVND (reference sequence). The CDR3 length is 14 residues. Trimming stripped 5 bases from V and 2 bases from J, with 13 bases between. TCRdb keeps only in-frame clones here, not all; method: immunoSEQ multiplex PCR. The sample shows some 120,000 clones, over 75% of them seen only once. These data originate in a study of T cell responses to AZD1222 COVID-19 vaccine. Study-wide points: A mostly white British donor set with more females was recruited, and clonal diversity was possibly underestimated. After the peak T cell response, and only then, were repertoires sampled. The number of AZD1222 recipients seropositive at baseline was only 6 or 7.

The sample here was peripheral blood, taken 28 days after the second AZD1222 dose. This sequence originates from an adult who received the AZD1222 COVID-19 vaccine. The chain has TRBV19 and TRBJ2-7; D gene uncertain. The chain's CDR3 is CASSLSGGPYEQYF. The CDR3 nucleotides are TGTGCCAGTAGTTTGTCGGGCGGCCCCTACGAGCAGTACTTC.